This T cell receptor (beta chain) was profiled in a study of T cells in Graves' hyperthyroidism and ophthalmopathy. The study, taken as a whole, reports: Most thyroid clonotypes expanded above 0.001 were also detected in blood.

PBMCs were sourced from approximately 10 ml fresh peripheral blood. Amplification of TCR beta CDR3 regions was performed using RNA transcripts as template. The HTBI primer set was used in a first-round RT-PCR of the TCR CDR3. Using its own MiXCR run on the multiplex PCR reads, TCRdb lists one record per CDR3 protein. The sample holds fewer than 550,000 distinct CDR3 sequences; approximately 25% are singletons and the top ten take around 11%. This clonotype was counted at least ten times. Its antigen is still unknown. The source of this sequence is a woman aged 25 to 39 with Graves' ophthalmopathy. The material sequenced was blood.

The CDR3, as DNA: TGTGCCAGCAGCTTCAACCCCAAAGAGACCCAGTACTTC. It translates to CASSFNPKETQYF. The chain joins TRBV2 to TRBJ2-5; D uncertain. The V gene's germline CDR1 is SNHLY and CDR2 FYNNEI. This CDR3 is built from 13 residues. Trimming took 6 bases from V and 3 from J, leaving 11 bases between them. Looking up the rest from reference TRBV2 and TRBJ2-5 gives the full variable domain: EPEVTQTPSHQVTQMGQEVILRCVPISNHLYFYWYRQILGQKVEFLVSFYNNEISEKSEIFDDQFSVERPDGSNFTLKIRSTKLEDSAMYFCASSFNPKETQYFGPGTRLLVL.